The clone carrying this T cell receptor (beta chain) was seen a few times. What it recognizes is unknown. Every bit of the isolated RNA underwent reverse transcription, so sequencing read expressed TCRB transcripts. TCRdb's copy holds only in-frame clones and misses some; the assay was immunoSEQ multiplex PCR. This sample has some 500,000 clones, with 9.5% to 12% found just once. The V gene's germline CDR1 is KGHSH and CDR2 LQKENI. J gave up 2 bases and V 3 bases, and 4 bases lay outside the gene matches. This CDR3 spans 16 amino acids. This record belongs to a study of beta chain features in type 1 diabetes. Overall study results and limits: Insertions at VDJ junctions were less frequent in type 1 diabetes patients. These patients also deleted more nucleotides at the same junctions. The question left open here concerned HLA type influencing TCRB rearrangement. Moderate yet significant TCRB CDR3 shortening was seen in Type 1 diabetes patients in all four CD4+ subsets.

The TCR originated in a young woman in good health. The J gene is TRBJ2-1, the V gene TRBV18, with 10 bases fitting TRBD2. The sample was naive CD4+ T cells from blood. The CDR3 region has the DNA TGTGCCAGCTCACCCGCAGCGGGAGGGGCCTACAATGAGCAGTTCTTC. Its protein is CASSPAAGGAYNEQFF.